This record concerns one T cell receptor (beta chain) sequence. Its target is unknown. The data belong to a study of blood T cells in healthy people across ages. Study findings and constraints: A greater number of naive CD4+ cells and higher diversity distinguished long-lived donors from aged donors.

For the second PCR, which ran for 7 to 11 cycles, a sample-barcoded 5' primer and a J-beta primer mix were used. TCRdb independently ran MiXCR on the 5' RACE reads; one entry per CDR3 protein. The table lists around 800,000 distinct CDR3 sequences, around 68% of them singletons, with 28% in the top ten. The CDR3 runs to 15 residues. Germline V gene data show CDR1 as LGHDT and CDR2 as YNNKEL (reference sequence). V shed 7 bases and J shed 3 bases, with 18 bases lying between them. The V call is TRBV3-1, the J call TRBJ1-1; D unclear. The receptor was isolated from a man younger than 40 in good health. The sequencing sample was made of blood. CDR3 DNA sequence: TGTGCCAGCAAATCCGTTCGGTCTAGCCACACTGAAGCTTTCTTT. Translating it yields CASKSVRSSHTEAFF. The whole variable domain, filled in from reference TRBV3-1 and TRBJ1-1, reads DTAVSQTPKYLVTQMGNDKSIKCEQNLGHDTMYWYKQDSKKFLKIMFSYNNKELIINETVPNRFSPKSPDKAHLNLHINSLELGDSAVYFCASKSVRSSHTEAFFGQGTRLTVV.